This paragraph covers one T cell receptor beta chain sequence. What it binds is unknown. V lost 4 bases to trimming and J lost 7 bases, with 10 bases between them. In germline, CDR1 is DFQATT, CDR2 SNEGSKA (reference sequence). The CDR3 sequence is 11 residues long. This entry comes from a study of T-cell memory formation after mild COVID-19. Broader study findings: Clones that got smaller from day 15 to 85 had even CD4/CD8, while clones growing later tipped toward CD4+. Pre-infection memory held some responding clones, suggesting pre-existing cross-reactive T cells responded.

TCR alpha and TCR beta cDNA libraries with sample barcodes and UMIs came from 5'RACE using constant-segment primers. TCRdb independently ran MiXCR on the 5' RACE reads; one entry per CDR3 protein. The data contain 150,000 or so distinct CDR3 sequences, 14% of them singletons. The chain couples TRBV20-1 to TRBJ1-1; D unclear. Input material: PBMCs or a T cell subset sorted from them (not recorded which). The source is an adult woman who had mild COVID-19 (a few samples of this study predate the infection). Cell type and time point are not known. CDR3 bases: TGCAGTGCTATAATCAACGGTGAAGCTTTCTTT. It codes for CSAIINGEAFF.